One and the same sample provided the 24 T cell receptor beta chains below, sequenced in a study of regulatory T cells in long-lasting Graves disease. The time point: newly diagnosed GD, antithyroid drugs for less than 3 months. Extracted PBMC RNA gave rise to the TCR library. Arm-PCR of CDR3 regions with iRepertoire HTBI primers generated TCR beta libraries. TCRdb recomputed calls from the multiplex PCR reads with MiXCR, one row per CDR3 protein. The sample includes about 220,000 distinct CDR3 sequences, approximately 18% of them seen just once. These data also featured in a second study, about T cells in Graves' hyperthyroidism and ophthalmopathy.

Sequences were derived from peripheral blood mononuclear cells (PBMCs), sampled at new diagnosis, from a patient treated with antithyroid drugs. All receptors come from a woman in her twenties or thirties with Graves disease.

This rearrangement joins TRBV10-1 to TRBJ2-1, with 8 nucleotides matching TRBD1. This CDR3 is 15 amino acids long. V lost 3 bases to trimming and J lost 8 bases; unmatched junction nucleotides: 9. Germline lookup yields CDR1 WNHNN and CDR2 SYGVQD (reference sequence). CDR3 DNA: TGCGCCAGCAGTGATCGGGACAGGTCCAAGGATGAGCAGTTCTTC. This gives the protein CASSDRDRSKDEQFF.

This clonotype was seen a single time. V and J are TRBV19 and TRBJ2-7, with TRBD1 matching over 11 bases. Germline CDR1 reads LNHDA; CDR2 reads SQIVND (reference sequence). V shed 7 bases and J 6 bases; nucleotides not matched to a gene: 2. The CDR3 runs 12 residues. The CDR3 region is CASMGQGGEQYF. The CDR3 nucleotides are TGTGCCAGTATGGGACAGGGGGGCGAGCAGTACTTC.

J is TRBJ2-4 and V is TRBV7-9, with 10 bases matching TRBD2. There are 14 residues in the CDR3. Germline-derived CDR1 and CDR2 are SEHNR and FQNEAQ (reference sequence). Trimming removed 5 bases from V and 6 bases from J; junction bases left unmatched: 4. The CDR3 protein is CASSPRTSGNIQYF. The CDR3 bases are TGTGCCAGCAGCCCGCGGACTAGCGGAAACATTCAGTACTTC.

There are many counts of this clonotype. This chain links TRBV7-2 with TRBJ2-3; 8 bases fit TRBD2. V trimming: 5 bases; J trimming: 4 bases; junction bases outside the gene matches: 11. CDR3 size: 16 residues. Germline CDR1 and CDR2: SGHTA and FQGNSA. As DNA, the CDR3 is TGTGCCAGCAGCCCGCCGGGGCGGGGGGTAGCAGATACGCAGTATTTT. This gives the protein CASSPPGRGVADTQYF.

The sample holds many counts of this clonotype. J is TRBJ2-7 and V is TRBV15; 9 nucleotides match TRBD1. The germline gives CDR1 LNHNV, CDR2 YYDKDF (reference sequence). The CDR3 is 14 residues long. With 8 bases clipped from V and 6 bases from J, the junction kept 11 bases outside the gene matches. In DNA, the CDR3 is TGTGCCACCGCCGGCGGGACAGGGCAAGGCGAGCAGTACTTC. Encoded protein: CATAGGTGQGEQYF. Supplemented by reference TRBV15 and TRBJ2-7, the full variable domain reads DAMVIQNPRYQVTQFGKPVTLSCSQTLNHNVMYWYQQKSSQAPKLLFHYYDKDFNNEADTPDNFQSRRPNTSFCFLDIRSPGLGDTAMYLCATAGGTGQGEQYFGPGTRLTVT.

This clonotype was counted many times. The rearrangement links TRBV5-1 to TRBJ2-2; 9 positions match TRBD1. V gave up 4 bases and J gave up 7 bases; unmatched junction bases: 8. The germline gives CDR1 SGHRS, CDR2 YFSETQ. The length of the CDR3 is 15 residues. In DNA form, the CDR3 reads TGCGCCAGCAGCCCGGCGACAGGGGGGAACGGGGAGCTGTTTTTT. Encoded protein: CASSPATGGNGELFF.

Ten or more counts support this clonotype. The CDR3 sequence is CASSLRGGDTQYF. The CDR3 DNA reads TGTGCCAGCAGTTTGAGGGGTGGAGATACGCAGTATTTT. The chain combines TRBV12-3 or TRBV12-4 with TRBJ2-3; D is perhaps TRBD1 or TRBD2 (5 bases each). The V end lost 3 bases, the J end lost 5 bases, and 9 bases lay between the germline ends. The CDR3 has 13 amino acids.

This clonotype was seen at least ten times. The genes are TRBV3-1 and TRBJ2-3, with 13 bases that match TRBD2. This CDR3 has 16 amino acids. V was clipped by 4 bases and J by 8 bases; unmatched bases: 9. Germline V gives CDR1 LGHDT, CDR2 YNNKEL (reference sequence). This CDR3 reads CASSPKGLAGVGTQYF. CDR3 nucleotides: TGTGCCAGCAGCCCCAAAGGACTAGCGGGAGTAGGTACGCAGTATTTT.

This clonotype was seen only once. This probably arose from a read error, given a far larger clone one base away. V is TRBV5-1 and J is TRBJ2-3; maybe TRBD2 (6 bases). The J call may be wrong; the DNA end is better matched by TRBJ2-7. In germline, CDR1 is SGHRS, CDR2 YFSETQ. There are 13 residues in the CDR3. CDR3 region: CASSRMGGNEQYF. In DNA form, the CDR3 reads TGCGCCAGCAGCCGTATGGGAGGCAATGAGCAGTACTTC.

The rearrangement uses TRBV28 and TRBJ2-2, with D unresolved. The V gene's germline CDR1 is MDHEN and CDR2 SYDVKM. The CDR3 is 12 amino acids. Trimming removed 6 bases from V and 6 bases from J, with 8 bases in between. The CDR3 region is CASRTGPGELFF. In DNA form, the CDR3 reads TGTGCCAGCAGGACCGGCCCCGGGGAGCTGTTTTTT.

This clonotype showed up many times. CDR3 loop: CASSPGPVVSTDTQYF. DNA of the CDR3: TGTGCCAGCAGTCCCGGGCCGGTGGTTTCGACAGATACGCAGTATTTT. The chain has TRBV2 and TRBJ2-3; D is unclear. The CDR3 is made up of 16 amino acids. Germline loops: CDR1 SNHLY, CDR2 FYNNEI. Deletions cut 5 bases from V and 3 bases from J, with 18 bases between.

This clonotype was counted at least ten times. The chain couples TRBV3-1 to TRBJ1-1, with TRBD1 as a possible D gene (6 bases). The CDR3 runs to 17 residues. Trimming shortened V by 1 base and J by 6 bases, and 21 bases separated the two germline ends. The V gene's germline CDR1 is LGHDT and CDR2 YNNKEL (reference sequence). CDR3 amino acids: CASSQGLQGTGVAEAFF. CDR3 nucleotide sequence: TGTGCCAGCAGCCAAGGCTTACAGGGCACGGGGGTCGCTGAAGCTTTCTTT.

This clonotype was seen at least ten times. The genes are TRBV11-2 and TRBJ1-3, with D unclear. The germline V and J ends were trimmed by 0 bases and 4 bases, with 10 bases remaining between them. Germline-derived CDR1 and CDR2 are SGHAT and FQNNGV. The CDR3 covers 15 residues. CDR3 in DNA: TGTGCCAGCAGCTTAGACCCGTCCAGGGGAAACACCATATATTTT. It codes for CASSLDPSRGNTIYF.

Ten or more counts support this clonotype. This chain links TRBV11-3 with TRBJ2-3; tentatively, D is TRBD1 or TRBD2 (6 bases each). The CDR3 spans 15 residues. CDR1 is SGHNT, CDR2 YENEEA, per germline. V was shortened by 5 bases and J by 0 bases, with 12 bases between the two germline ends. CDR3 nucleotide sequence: TGTGCCAGCAGCCCTGGGGGGCCTAGCACAGATACGCAGTATTTT. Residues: CASSPGGPSTDTQYF.

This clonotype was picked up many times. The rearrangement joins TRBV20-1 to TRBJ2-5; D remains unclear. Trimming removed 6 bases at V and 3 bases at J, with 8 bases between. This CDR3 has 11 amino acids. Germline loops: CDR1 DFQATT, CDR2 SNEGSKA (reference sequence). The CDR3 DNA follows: TGCAGTGCCGAAGATGAAGAGACCCAGTACTTC. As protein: CSAEDEETQYF.

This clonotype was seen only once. The CDR3 loop is CASSLSSGANEQFF. CDR3 nucleotide sequence: TGCGCCAGCAGCTTGTCTAGCGGGGCCAATGAGCAGTTCTTC. This chain joins TRBV5-1 and TRBJ2-1; 9 bases align to TRBD2. CDR1 and CDR2 from the germline V gene are SGHRS and YFSETQ. The CDR3 spans 14 residues. J lost 6 bases, V lost 1 base, and 2 bases had no gene match.

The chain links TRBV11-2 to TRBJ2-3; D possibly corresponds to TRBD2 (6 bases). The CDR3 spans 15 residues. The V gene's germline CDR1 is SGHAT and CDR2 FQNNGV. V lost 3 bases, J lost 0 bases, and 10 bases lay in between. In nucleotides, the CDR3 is TGTGCCAGCAGCTTCCTACGGGAGAGCACAGATACGCAGTATTTT. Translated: CASSFLRESTDTQYF.

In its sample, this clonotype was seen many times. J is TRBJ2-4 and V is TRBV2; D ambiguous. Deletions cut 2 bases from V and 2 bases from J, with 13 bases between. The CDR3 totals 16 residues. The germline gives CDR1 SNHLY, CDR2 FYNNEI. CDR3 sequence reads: CASSERASLTKNIQYF. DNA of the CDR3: TGTGCCAGCAGTGAAAGGGCCTCCCTGACCAAAAACATTCAGTACTTC.

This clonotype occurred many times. The CDR3 coding sequence is TGCGCCAGCAGCTTGGTTCCGGGTGAAAAACTGTTTTTT. This translates into CASSLVPGEKLFF. The chain employs TRBV5-1 and TRBJ1-4; D gene uncertain. The CDR3 totals 13 residues. Deletions cut 0 bases from V and 7 bases from J, with 7 bases between. Per germline, CDR1 SGHRS and CDR2 YFSETQ.

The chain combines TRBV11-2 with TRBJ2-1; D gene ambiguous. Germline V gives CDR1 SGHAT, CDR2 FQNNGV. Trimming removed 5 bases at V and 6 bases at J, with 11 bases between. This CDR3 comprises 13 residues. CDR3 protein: CASSLTWSNEQFF. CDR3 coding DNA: TGTGCCAGCAGCCTAACCTGGTCCAATGAGCAGTTCTTC.

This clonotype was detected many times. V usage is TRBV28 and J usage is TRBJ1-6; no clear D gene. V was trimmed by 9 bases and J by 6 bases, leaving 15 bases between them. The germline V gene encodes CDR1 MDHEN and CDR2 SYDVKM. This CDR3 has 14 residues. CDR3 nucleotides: TGTGCCAGTCTCGACGCCACCCGTAATTCACCCCTCCACTTT. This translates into CASLDATRNSPLHF. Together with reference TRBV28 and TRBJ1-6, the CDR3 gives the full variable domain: DVKVTQSSRYLVKRTGEKVFLECVQDMDHENMFWYRQDPGLGLRLIYFSYDVKMKEKGDIPEGYSVSREKKERFSLILESASTNQTSMYLCASLDATRNSPLHFGNGTRLTVT.

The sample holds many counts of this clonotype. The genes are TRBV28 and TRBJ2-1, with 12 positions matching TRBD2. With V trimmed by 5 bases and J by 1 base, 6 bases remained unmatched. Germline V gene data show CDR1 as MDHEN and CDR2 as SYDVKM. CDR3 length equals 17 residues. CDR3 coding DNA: TGTGCCAGCAGTCGACTAGCGGGAGAGGTTTCCTACAATGAGCAGTTCTTC. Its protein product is CASSRLAGEVSYNEQFF.

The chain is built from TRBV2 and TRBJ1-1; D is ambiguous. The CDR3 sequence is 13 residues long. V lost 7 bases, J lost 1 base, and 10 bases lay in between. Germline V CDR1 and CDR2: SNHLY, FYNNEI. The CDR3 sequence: CASIEGRNTEAFF. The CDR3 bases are TGTGCCAGCATCGAAGGTCGGAACACTGAAGCTTTCTTT.

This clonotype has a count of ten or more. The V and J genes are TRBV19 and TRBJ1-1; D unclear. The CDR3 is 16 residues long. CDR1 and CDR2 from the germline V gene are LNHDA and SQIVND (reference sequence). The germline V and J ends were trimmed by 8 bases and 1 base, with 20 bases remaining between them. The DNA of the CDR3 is TGTGCCAGTGGCATTGGACCGGGCCGCAAGAACACTGAAGCTTTCTTT. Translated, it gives CASGIGPGRKNTEAFF.